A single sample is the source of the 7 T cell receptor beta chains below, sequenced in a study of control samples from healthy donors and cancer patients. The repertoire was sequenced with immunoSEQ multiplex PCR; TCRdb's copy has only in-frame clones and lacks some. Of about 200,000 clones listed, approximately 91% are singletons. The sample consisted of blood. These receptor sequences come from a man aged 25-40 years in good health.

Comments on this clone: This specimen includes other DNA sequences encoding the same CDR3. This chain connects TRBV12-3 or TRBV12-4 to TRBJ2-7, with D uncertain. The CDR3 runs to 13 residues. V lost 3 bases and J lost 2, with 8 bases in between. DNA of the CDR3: TGTGCCAGCAGTTTGAGTGGGGCCTACGAGCAGTACTTC. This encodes CASSLSGAYEQYF.

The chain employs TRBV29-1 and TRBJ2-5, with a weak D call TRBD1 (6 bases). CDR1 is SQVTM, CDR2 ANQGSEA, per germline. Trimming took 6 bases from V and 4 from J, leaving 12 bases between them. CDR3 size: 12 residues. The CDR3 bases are TGCAGCGTCGTACAGGGCACAGAGACCCAGTACTTC. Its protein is CSVVQGTETQYF.

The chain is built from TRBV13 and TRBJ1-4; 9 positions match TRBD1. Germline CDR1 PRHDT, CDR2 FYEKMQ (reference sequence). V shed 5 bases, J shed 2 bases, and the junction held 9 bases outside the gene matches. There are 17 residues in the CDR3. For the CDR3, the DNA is TGTGCCAGCAGCCGAAAAACAGGGGGCTTCACTAATGAAAAACTGTTTTTT. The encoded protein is CASSRKTGGFTNEKLFF.

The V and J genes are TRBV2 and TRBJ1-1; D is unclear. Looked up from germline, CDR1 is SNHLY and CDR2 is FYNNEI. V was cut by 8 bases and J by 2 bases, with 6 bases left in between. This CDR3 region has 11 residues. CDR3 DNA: TGTGCCAGCCAAGATAACACTGAAGCTTTCTTT. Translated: CASQDNTEAFF.

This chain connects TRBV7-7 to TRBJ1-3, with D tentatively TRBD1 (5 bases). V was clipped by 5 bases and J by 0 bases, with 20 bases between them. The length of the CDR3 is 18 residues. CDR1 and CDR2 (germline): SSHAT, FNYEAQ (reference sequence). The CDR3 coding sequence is TGTGCCAGCAGCCTCCCATGCCCCCGGGACTACTCTGGAAACACCATATATTTT. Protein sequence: CASSLPCPRDYSGNTIYF.

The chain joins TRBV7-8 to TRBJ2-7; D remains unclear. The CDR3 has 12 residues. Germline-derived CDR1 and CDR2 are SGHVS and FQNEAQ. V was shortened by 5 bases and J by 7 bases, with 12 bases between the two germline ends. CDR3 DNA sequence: TGTGCCAGCAGCCTGGACCTAACAGAGCAGTACTTC. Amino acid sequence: CASSLDLTEQYF.

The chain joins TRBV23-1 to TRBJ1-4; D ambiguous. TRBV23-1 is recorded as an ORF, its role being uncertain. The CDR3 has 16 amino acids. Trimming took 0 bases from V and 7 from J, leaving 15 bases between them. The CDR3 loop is CASSQSLRAEVEKLFF. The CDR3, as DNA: TGCGCCAGCAGTCAATCGCTGAGGGCCGAAGTTGAAAAACTGTTTTTT.